The source of this TCR beta chain is a study of blood T cell repertoires in COVID-19. This clone came up once. The authors' processing: Researchers report that nucleated cell counts were estimated from reference gene primer amplification. Generated by immunoSEQ multiplex PCR, the TCRdb table keeps only in-frame clones and is missing some. V, J and clone size are those of that table, while D and trimming were read from the DNA. The profile shows around 260,000 clones, 86% of them singletons. The sequence was obtained from a man between 40 and 49 years old who had recovered from COVID-19. Sequencing was done on a sample of peripheral blood.

Written as DNA, the CDR3 is TGTGCCAGCAGCTTGAACCTAGCGGGAGGATCGGGGGAGCTGTTTTTT. Protein product: CASSLNLAGGSGELFF. The rearrangement links TRBV5-4 to TRBJ2-2; 11 bases line up with TRBD2. There are 16 residues in the CDR3. The germline V gene encodes CDR1 SGHNT and CDR2 YYREEE (reference sequence). The V segment lost 1 base and the J segment 8 bases; nucleotides outside the gene matches: 7.